Below, 5 T cell receptor beta chains from the same sample are listed, as sequenced in a study of cytomegalovirus exposure and HLA in healthy donors. Researchers ran the PCR with 60 Vbeta and 13 Jbeta primers. Repertoires were generated with immunoSEQ multiplex PCR, while TCRdb's copy carries only in-frame clones and drops some. The sample lists some 66,000 clones, over 75% occurring once. Source material: PBMCs. The receptor set was obtained from a man in his forties in good health and CMV-seronegative.

This clone was seen a handful of times. The chain combines TRBV27 with TRBJ1-1, with D tentatively TRBD1 (5 bases). Looked up from germline, CDR1 is MNHEY and CDR2 is SMNVEV (reference sequence). The CDR3 consists of 13 residues. V was trimmed by 2 bases and J by 7 bases, leaving 11 bases between them. The chain's CDR3 is CASSLSRALEAFF. DNA of the CDR3: TGTGCCAGCAGTTTAAGCAGGGCGCTTGAAGCTTTCTTT.

The J gene is TRBJ1-6, the V gene TRBV7-2, with D hard to call. Germline V gene sequence: CDR1 SGHTA, CDR2 FQGNSA. This CDR3 region has 14 residues. Trimming cost V 5 bases and J 9 bases, with 14 bases left between them. CDR3 in DNA: TGTGCCAGCAGCCCCTTGGGCTTCGGTTCACCCCTCCACTTT. It translates to CASSPLGFGSPLHF. Variable domain in full (rest from reference TRBV7-2 and TRBJ1-6): GAGVSQSPSNKVTEKGKDVELRCDPISGHTALYWYRQSLGQGLEFLIYFQGNSAPDKSGLPSDRFSAERTGGSVSTLTIQRTQQEDSAVYLCASSPLGFGSPLHFGNGTRLTVT.

The chain has TRBV7-2 and TRBJ2-1; TRBD2 agrees at 7 bases. The trim removed 3 bases at V and 10 bases at J, leaving 6 bases unmatched. Germline values: CDR1 SGHTA, CDR2 FQGNSA. The CDR3 totals 13 residues. The CDR3 here is CASSLGRESEQFF. The CDR3 DNA is TGTGCCAGCAGCTTGGGGCGGGAGTCGGAGCAGTTCTTC.

The count of this clone is one. J is TRBJ2-5 and V is TRBV7-7; 7 bases are shared with TRBD2. This CDR3 contains 14 residues. Unmatched junction bases numbered 11, after V lost 6 bases and J lost 7 bases. CDR1 SSHAT and CDR2 FNYEAQ come from the germline V gene (reference sequence). In DNA, the CDR3 is TGTGCCAGCAGAAGAGCGGGGTCCCTGGGGACCCAGTACTTC. Translating gives CASRRAGSLGTQYF.

This clone was observed a single time. J is TRBJ2-3 and V is TRBV7-3; a weak D match, TRBD1 (6 bases). CDR1 and CDR2 (germline): SGHTA, FQGTGA. V was clipped by 4 bases and J by 4 bases, with 6 bases between them. This CDR3 spans 12 amino acids. The DNA for the CDR3 is TGTGCCAGCAGCTCAGGGGCAGATACGCAGTATTTT. It specifies CASSSGADTQYF. Looking up the rest from reference TRBV7-3 and TRBJ2-3 gives the full variable domain: GAGVSQTPSNKVTEKGKYVELRCDPISGHTALYWYRQSLGQGPEFLIYFQGTGAADDSGLPNDRFFAVRPEGSVSTLKIQRTERGDSAVYLCASSSGADTQYFGPGTRLTVL.